This TCR beta chain was sequenced in a study of Graves' ophthalmopathy and Graves' hyperthyroidism. Study-wide context: Specimen type is peripheral blood, obtained at initial diagnosis before any treatment. Study-level results: Ophthalmopathy progression was predicted with about 67% sensitivity and roughly 72% specificity.

For repertoire sequencing, the TCR beta CDR3 regions were amplified from RNA transcripts. A first-round RT-PCR used HTBI primers, followed by a second-round multiplex PCR. TCRdb processed the multiplex PCR reads anew with MiXCR; each CDR3 protein has one entry. The sample contains roughly 220,000 distinct CDR3 sequences, 40% to 50% of which appear only once. Ophthalmopathy-affected donors exhibited moderate-to-severe activity, CAS ≥3, NOSPECS ≥4, and duration under 3 months. Uncontrolled infections, other autoimmune diseases, pregnancy or lactation barred patients from enrollment. This clonotype was seen just once. Its antigen is currently unknown. A single base separates this from a much larger clone, so it may be a read error. Trimming took 7 bases from V and 3 from J; bases not matched to a gene: 12. The germline CDR1 and CDR2 sequences are SQVTM and ANQGSEA. The CDR3 has 14 amino acids.

This receptor was taken from an adult man with Graves' ophthalmopathy. Input material: peripheral blood. The chain links TRBV29-1 to TRBJ2-7, with 7 bases fitting TRBD1. CDR3 protein: CSAAVAGGYYEQYF. CDR3 bases: TGCAGCGCTGCGGTGGCAGGGGGATACTACGAGCAGTACTTC.